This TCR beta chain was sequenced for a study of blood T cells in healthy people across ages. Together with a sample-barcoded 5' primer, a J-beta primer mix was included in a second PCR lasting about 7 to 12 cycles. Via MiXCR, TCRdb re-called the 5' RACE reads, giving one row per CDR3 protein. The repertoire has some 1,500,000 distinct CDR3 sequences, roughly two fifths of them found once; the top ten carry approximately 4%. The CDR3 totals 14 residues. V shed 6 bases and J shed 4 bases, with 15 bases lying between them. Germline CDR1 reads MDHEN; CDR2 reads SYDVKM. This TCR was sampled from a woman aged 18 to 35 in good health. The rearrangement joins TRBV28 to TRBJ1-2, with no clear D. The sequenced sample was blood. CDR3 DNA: TGTGCCAGCAGACTCGAGGAGGAGATCTATGGCTACACCTTC. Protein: CASRLEEEIYGYTF.